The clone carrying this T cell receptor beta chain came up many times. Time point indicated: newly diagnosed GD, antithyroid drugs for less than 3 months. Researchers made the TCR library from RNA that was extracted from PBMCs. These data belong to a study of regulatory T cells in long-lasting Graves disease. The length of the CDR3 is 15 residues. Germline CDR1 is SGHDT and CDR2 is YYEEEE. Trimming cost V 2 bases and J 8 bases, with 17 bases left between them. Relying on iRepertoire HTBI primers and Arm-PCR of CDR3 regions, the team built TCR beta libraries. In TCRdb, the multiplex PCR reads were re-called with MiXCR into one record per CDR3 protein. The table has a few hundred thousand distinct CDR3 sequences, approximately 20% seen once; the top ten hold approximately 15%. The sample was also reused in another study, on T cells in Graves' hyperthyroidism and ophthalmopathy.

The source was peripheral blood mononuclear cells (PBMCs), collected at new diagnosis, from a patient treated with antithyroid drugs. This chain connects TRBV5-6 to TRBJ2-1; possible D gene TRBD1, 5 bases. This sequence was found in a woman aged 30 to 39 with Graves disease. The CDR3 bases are TGTGCCAGCAGCTTTGGTCAGGGTGTTCTGGATGAGCAGTTCTTC. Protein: CASSFGQGVLDEQFF.